This passage covers 14 T cell receptor beta chains from one sample sequenced in a study of response to subunit inactivated influenza vaccine. In TCRdb, the RT-PCR reads were re-called with MiXCR into one record per CDR3 protein. The sample contains roughly 780,000 distinct CDR3 sequences, around a sixth of which appear only once. The sample here was PBMCs from blood, taken 4 to 6 days after vaccination. Receptors were obtained from a man between 45 and 60 years old who received an inactivated influenza vaccine.

J is TRBJ2-7 and V is TRBV7-9, with D possibly matching TRBD2 (5 bases). Between the trimmed V and J ends, which lost 5 bases and 2 bases, there was a span of 13 bases. There are 14 residues in the CDR3. Germline V CDR1 and CDR2: SEHNR, FQNEAQ (reference sequence). The CDR3 DNA sequence: TGTGCCAGCAGCCCGCGGGCAGACGCCTACGAGCAGTACTTC. Its translation is CASSPRADAYEQYF.

The chain combines TRBV7-2 with TRBJ2-7; D is perhaps TRBD1 (6 bases). The CDR3 has 14 amino acids. Germline V gives CDR1 SGHTA, CDR2 FQGNSA. V lost 5 bases and J 1 base, leaving 12 bases between the germline ends. CDR3 amino acids: CASSQTGTSYEQYF. The CDR3 nucleotides are TGTGCCAGCAGCCAAACCGGGACATCCTACGAGCAGTACTTC. Full variable domain (rest looked up from reference TRBV7-2 and TRBJ2-7): GAGVSQSPSNKVTEKGKDVELRCDPISGHTALYWYRQSLGQGLEFLIYFQGNSAPDKSGLPSDRFSAERTGGSVSTLTIQRTQQEDSAVYLCASSQTGTSYEQYFGPGTRLTVT.

The chain recombines TRBV10-3 with TRBJ2-1; 14 positions match TRBD2. Germline trimming cut 6 bases from V and 7 bases from J; bases unmatched to any gene: 8. The CDR3 length is 16 residues. In germline, CDR1 is ENHRY, CDR2 SYGVKD. CDR3 bases: TGTGCCATCAGAATAACGGGACTAGCGGGAGATAATGAGCAGTTCTTC. Its protein is CAIRITGLAGDNEQFF.

J is TRBJ1-5 and V is TRBV12-3 or TRBV12-4; maybe TRBD1 (6 bases). V was clipped by 7 bases and J by 6 bases, with 16 bases between them. The CDR3 is 14 amino acids. CDR3 in amino acids: CASTLGGLVQPQHF. CDR3 DNA: TGTGCCAGCACACTAGGGGGGCTCGTTCAGCCCCAGCATTTT.

This clonotype was observed at least ten times. J is TRBJ2-2 and V is TRBV12-3 or TRBV12-4; D unclear. The CDR3 consists of 13 residues. V was cut by 3 bases and J by 1 base, with 3 bases left in between. Written as DNA, the CDR3 is TGTGCCAGCAGTTTGAGGAACACCGGGGAGCTGTTTTTT. It codes for CASSLRNTGELFF.

This clonotype appeared many times. This sequence joins TRBV12-3 or TRBV12-4 and TRBJ1-5, with D hard to call. Trimming took 5 bases from V and 3 from J, leaving 11 bases between them. This CDR3 region has 14 residues. CDR3 region: CASSPGSSNQPQHF. The CDR3 coding sequence is TGTGCCAGCAGTCCCGGGAGTTCCAATCAGCCCCAGCATTTT.

The gene calls are TRBV4-2 and TRBJ2-1; no firm D call. The germline gives CDR1 LGHNA, CDR2 YNFKEQ. V was cut by 3 bases and J by 8 bases, with 11 bases left in between. This CDR3 is built from 13 residues. The CDR3 protein is CASSHEQGDEQFF. The CDR3 nucleotides are TGTGCCAGCAGCCACGAACAAGGAGATGAGCAGTTCTTC.

In its sample, this clonotype was seen a few times. The junction shows a germline mismatch at one end, possibly a read error. This rearrangement joins TRBV5-1 to TRBJ1-1; tentative D call: TRBD1 (6 bases). The germline gives CDR1 SGHRS, CDR2 YFSETQ. The CDR3 has 14 amino acids. The CDR3 DNA reads TGTGCCAGCAGCTCCGGGACACCTAACACTGAAGCTTTCTTT. Translation: CASSSGTPNTEAFF.

The chain joins TRBV20-1 to TRBJ1-2; D uncertain. Per germline, CDR1 DFQATT and CDR2 SNEGSKA (reference sequence). Trimming shortened V by 0 bases and J by 1 base, and 6 bases separated the two germline ends. The CDR3 runs 13 residues. CDR3 sequence reads: CSARDSLNYGYTF. CDR3 DNA sequence: TGCAGTGCTAGAGATTCTCTTAACTATGGCTACACCTTC.

This clonotype was counted a few times. V usage is TRBV6-2 or TRBV6-3 and J usage is TRBJ2-7; 7 nucleotides match TRBD1. Germline V CDR1 and CDR2: MNHEY, SVGEGT. Trimming removed 5 bases from V and 1 base from J; junction bases left unmatched: 11. The CDR3 runs 16 residues. As DNA, the CDR3 is TGTGCCAGCAGTCCACCGACAGGGCGTGGATCCTACGAGCAGTACTTC. Translation gives CASSPPTGRGSYEQYF.

This chain joins TRBV2 and TRBJ2-1; perhaps TRBD1 as D (5 bases). The V gene lost 8 bases and the J gene lost 0 bases, with 11 bases spanning the gap. The CDR3 loop spans 14 amino acids. Germline CDR1 reads SNHLY; CDR2 reads FYNNEI. The CDR3 DNA sequence: TGTGCCAGCGGGGCCGATAGCTCCTACAATGAGCAGTTCTTC. Protein: CASGADSSYNEQFF.

This chain joins TRBV7-2 and TRBJ2-1; 10 bases align to TRBD2. CDR1 and CDR2 from the germline V gene are SGHTA and FQGNSA. With 5 bases clipped from V and 3 bases from J, the junction kept 10 bases outside the gene matches. This CDR3 comprises 17 residues. The CDR3 DNA reads TGTGCCAGCAGCCTTCTGCTTGGACTAGCGGTCTACAATGAGCAGTTCTTC. This codes for CASSLLLGLAVYNEQFF.

The chain employs TRBV9 and TRBJ2-1; 12 positions match TRBD2. This CDR3 is built from 15 residues. Germline CDR1 reads SGDLS; CDR2 reads YYNGEE. J was trimmed by 6 bases and V by 3 bases; bases with no gene match: 4. The CDR3 loop reads CASSAGTSGSNEQFF. CDR3 DNA: TGTGCCAGCAGCGCCGGGACTAGCGGGTCCAATGAGCAGTTCTTC.

This clonotype was counted at least ten times. The chain employs TRBV12-3 or TRBV12-4 and TRBJ2-5; D may match TRBD1 or TRBD2 (7 bases each). The CDR3 is 14 amino acids. Trimming took 3 bases from V and 5 from J, leaving 13 bases between them. In DNA form, the CDR3 reads TGTGCCAGCAGTTTTGGGACAGCGGGGGAGACCCAGTACTTC. Protein product: CASSFGTAGETQYF.